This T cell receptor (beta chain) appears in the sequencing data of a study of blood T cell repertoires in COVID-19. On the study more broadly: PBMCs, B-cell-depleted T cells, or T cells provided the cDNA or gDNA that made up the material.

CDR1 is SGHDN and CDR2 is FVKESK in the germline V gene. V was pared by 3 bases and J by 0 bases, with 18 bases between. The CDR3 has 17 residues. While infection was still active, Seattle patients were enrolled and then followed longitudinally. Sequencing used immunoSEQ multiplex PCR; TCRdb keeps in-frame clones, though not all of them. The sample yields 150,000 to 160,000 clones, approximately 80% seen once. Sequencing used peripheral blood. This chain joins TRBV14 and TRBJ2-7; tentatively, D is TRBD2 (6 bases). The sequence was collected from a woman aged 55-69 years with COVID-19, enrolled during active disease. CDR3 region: CASSHGALAQLSYEQYF. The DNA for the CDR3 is TGTGCCAGCAGCCACGGGGCCCTAGCGCAACTCTCCTACGAGCAGTACTTC.